This TCR beta chain was captured in a study of CD8 T cells in Susac syndrome. Germline loops: CDR1 SQVTM, CDR2 ANQGSEA. V dropped 4 bases and J dropped 3 bases, with 10 bases sitting between them. The CDR3 is 12 residues long. Random-hexamer reverse transcription was applied to roughly 0.45 to 1 ug RNA. An immunoSEQ multiplex PCR amplified TCR beta CDR3 over 54 Vbeta and 13 Jbeta. TCRdb itself ran the immunoSEQ multiplex PCR reads through MiXCR, one entry per CDR3 protein. The sample holds about 200,000 distinct CDR3 sequences, roughly 95% seen once. This clonotype was found a few times. Its target is unknown. General observations from the study: It was acknowledged by the study that relatively few individuals were included in its TCR sequencing and HLA analysis.

What was sequenced was CD4+ T cells from PBMCs. The TCR was taken from a human donor with multiple sclerosis. The chain has TRBV29-1 and TRBJ2-7; D is possibly TRBD1 (5 bases). The CDR3 nucleotides read TGCAGCGTTGTTAGCCAGGGCTACGAGCAGTACTTC. Translated, it gives CSVVSQGYEQYF.